This T cell receptor (beta chain) was sequenced for a study of shared clonotypes between healthy human individuals. Points from the study as a whole: Clonotypes shared by all four donors outscored non-shared clonotypes in generation probability. Across subsets, estimated richness was generally greater for naive than for memory populations.

Per the germline V gene, CDR1 is ENHRY and CDR2 is SYGVKD. This CDR3 has 14 residues. Trimming stripped 6 bases from V and 2 bases from J, with 11 bases between. Per the authors' pipeline: ImmunoSEQ yielded junction-only sequences lacking quality scores, so filtering differed. The repertoire was sequenced with immunoSEQ multiplex PCR; TCRdb's copy has only in-frame clones and lacks some. V and J calls and clone size are copied from that table; D and trimming were computed from the DNA. The sample contains more than 850,000 clones, 70% to 80% of which appear only once. Turning to this clone: Its cognate antigen is unknown.

This receptor was taken from a man aged 18 to 30 in good health. Some clones in this sample may be carry-over from other donors' samples. The sequencing input was memory CD4+ T cells from PBMCs. Subset reported: CD45RA-negative fraction. The chain carries TRBV10-3 and TRBJ1-5; a possible D gene is TRBD1 (5 bases). Here the CDR3 DNA reads TGTGCCATCAGAGCAGGGTTGGGCAATCAGCCCCAGCATTTT. It translates to CAIRAGLGNQPQHF.